The entry that follows covers one T cell receptor (beta chain) sequence. Repertoires were generated with immunoSEQ multiplex PCR, while TCRdb's copy carries only in-frame clones and drops some. The table records 150,000 or so clones, more than 75% of them present only once. Germline CDR1 is SGHNT and CDR2 is YYREEE (reference sequence). V gave up 2 bases and J gave up 11 bases, with 11 bases separating them. This CDR3 contains 12 residues. This entry comes from a study of blood T cell repertoires in COVID-19. In the study overall: Acute and convalescent COVID-19 specimens originated in the United States, Italy and Spain.

This TCR was sampled from a human donor with acute COVID-19. The donor label of this sample is uncertain. Sequencing was done on a sample of PBMCs or T cells enriched from blood (not recorded which). This chain connects TRBV5-4 to TRBJ2-1, with D possibly being TRBD2 (6 bases). CDR3 coding DNA: TGTGCCAGCAGCTTCGGGGGAAAACAGCAGTTCTTC. It encodes CASSFGGKQQFF.